These 27 T cell receptor beta chains share one sample of origin, sequenced in a study of shared clonotypes between healthy human individuals. Sequencing used immunoSEQ multiplex PCR; TCRdb keeps in-frame clones, though not all of them. The table includes about 2.4 million clones, around 94% detected once. The sequenced sample consisted of naive CD4+ T cells sorted from blood. Subset given: CD45RA+ positively selected. These TCRs come from a man between 18 and 35 years old in good health.

CDR3 protein: CATHYPHSGGANTGELFF. For the CDR3, the DNA is TGTGCCACCCACTACCCCCATTCAGGGGGGGCGAACACCGGGGAGCTGTTTTTT. The chain has TRBV19 and TRBJ2-2, with D perhaps matching TRBD1 or TRBD2 (7 bases each). The CDR3 covers 18 residues. Trimming removed 10 bases at V and 0 bases at J, with 24 bases between. The germline gives CDR1 LNHDA, CDR2 SQIVND (reference sequence).

J is TRBJ2-7 and V is TRBV7-2; D is uncertain. Germline V lookup: CDR1 SGHTA, CDR2 FQGNSA. Trimming stripped 4 bases from V and 6 bases from J, with 13 bases between. The CDR3 extends over 13 amino acids. The CDR3 region is CASSSLGMVEQYF. In DNA, the CDR3 is TGTGCCAGCAGCTCCTTGGGTATGGTCGAGCAGTACTTC.

V gene TRBV5-1 combines with J gene TRBJ2-7; 10 bases match TRBD1. Germline values: CDR1 SGHRS, CDR2 YFSETQ. V shed 7 bases, J shed 4 bases, and the junction held 8 bases outside the gene matches. The CDR3 is 14 residues long. Here the CDR3 DNA reads TGCGCCAGCCGCCCGACAGGGGGCGGTTACGAGCAGTACTTC. It specifies CASRPTGGGYEQYF.

This chain uses TRBV29-1 with TRBJ2-5; no reliable D call. V was clipped by 0 bases and J by 5 bases, with 10 bases between them. Germline loops: CDR1 SQVTM, CDR2 ANQGSEA. This CDR3 comprises 13 residues. CDR3 DNA sequence: TGCAGCGTTGAAGACGGCCATGGGGAGACCCAGTACTTC. It is translated as CSVEDGHGETQYF.

The chain is built from TRBV18 and TRBJ2-1, with 7 bases identical to TRBD1. The V gene end was trimmed by 4 bases and the J gene end by 8 bases; junction bases not matched to a gene: 8. This CDR3 is 14 amino acids long. The germline V gene has CDR1 KGHSH and CDR2 LQKENI. The CDR3 coding sequence is TGTGCCAGCTCACTAAACCAAGGGGGCGATGAGCAGTTCTTC. It translates to CASSLNQGGDEQFF.

This clone was counted a single time. This chain uses TRBV5-8 with TRBJ2-2, with 7 bases aligning to TRBD1. This CDR3 region has 15 residues. V dropped 3 bases and J dropped 1; count of bases not matched to a gene: 3. Germline V lookup: CDR1 SGHTS, CDR2 YDEGEE. The CDR3 here is CASSWRTGNTGELFF. CDR3 DNA: TGTGCCAGCAGCTGGAGGACAGGGAACACCGGGGAGCTGTTTTTT.

The chain joins TRBV9 to TRBJ2-5; D is perhaps TRBD1 or TRBD2 (6 bases each). The CDR3 extends over 14 amino acids. Between the trimmed V and J ends, which lost 4 bases and 4 bases, there was a span of 14 bases. CDR1 is SGDLS, CDR2 YYNGEE, per germline. This chain's CDR3 is CASSLPGAGETQYF. CDR3 DNA: TGTGCCAGCAGCCTCCCGGGGGCTGGAGAGACCCAGTACTTC.

As to this clone: This sample includes further DNA sequences coding for the same CDR3. The J gene is TRBJ2-3, the V gene TRBV14; D ambiguous. This CDR3 has 11 residues. Germline V lookup: CDR1 SGHDN, CDR2 FVKESK. Trimming stripped 3 bases from V and 3 bases from J, with 1 base between. The CDR3 bases are TGTGCCAGCAGCCATACAGATACGCAGTATTTT. This encodes CASSHTDTQYF.

The V call is TRBV6-5, the J call TRBJ1-1; D possibly corresponds to TRBD1 (5 bases). The CDR3 loop spans 13 amino acids. The germline V gene has CDR1 MNHEY and CDR2 SVGAGI. V shed 7 bases and J shed 5 bases, with 14 bases lying between them. CDR3 sequence (DNA): TGTGCCAGCACATCAACCGGGGGGACTGAAGCTTTCTTT. Residues: CASTSTGGTEAFF.

This rearrangement joins TRBV2 to TRBJ2-7; D gene ambiguous. Germline V lookup: CDR1 SNHLY, CDR2 FYNNEI. The CDR3 runs to 12 residues. The V and J ends lost 4 bases and 2 bases respectively, with 6 bases between them. The CDR3 protein is CASSGGTYEQYF. The CDR3 DNA sequence: TGTGCCAGCAGTGGTGGGACCTACGAGCAGTACTTC.

This chain links TRBV19 with TRBJ2-1; D gene uncertain. The germline gives CDR1 LNHDA, CDR2 SQIVND (reference sequence). This CDR3 has 13 amino acids. Trimming removed 5 bases at V and 4 bases at J, with 9 bases between. DNA of the CDR3: TGTGCCAGTAGTCCTAGGATTTACAATGAGCAGTTCTTC. Translation: CASSPRIYNEQFF.

The rearrangement uses TRBV30 and TRBJ2-7; 13 bases line up with TRBD2. This CDR3 contains 16 residues. Losses at the gene ends were 0 bases for V and 2 bases for J; bases not matched to a gene: 4. Germline loops: CDR1 GTSNPN, CDR2 SVGIG (reference sequence). This chain's CDR3 is CAWSVRGTSGAYEQYF. CDR3 bases: TGTGCCTGGAGTGTACGAGGGACTAGCGGGGCCTACGAGCAGTACTTC.

CDR3 DNA: TGTGCCAGCAGGATCGGGACAAGGAGCTCCTACGAGCAGTACTTC. Encoded protein: CASRIGTRSSYEQYF. The rearrangement links TRBV28 to TRBJ2-7; weak D call: TRBD1 (6 bases). There are 15 residues in the CDR3. The V end lost 6 bases, the J end lost 0 bases, and 15 bases lay between the germline ends. The V gene's germline CDR1 is MDHEN and CDR2 SYDVKM.

In the case of this clone: The sample carries other DNA sequences with the same CDR3. The V gene is TRBV30, the J gene TRBJ2-7; TRBD1 is a possible D gene (5 bases). CDR3 length equals 11 residues. Trimming cost V 4 bases and J 4 bases, with 8 bases left between them. The germline V gene encodes CDR1 GTSNPN and CDR2 SVGIG (reference sequence). In nucleotides, the CDR3 is TGTGCCTGGACAAGGGGATACGAGCAGTACTTC. It encodes CAWTRGYEQYF.

This clone is a singleton in its sample. The genes are TRBV6-1 and TRBJ2-6; no clear D gene. V shed 2 bases and J shed 0 bases, with 5 bases lying between them. Germline V gene data show CDR1 as MNHNS and CDR2 as SASEGT. The length of the CDR3 is 15 residues. The CDR3 nucleotides are TGTGCCAGCAGTGAATATTACTCTGGGGCCAACGTCCTGACTTTC. It yields the protein CASSEYYSGANVLTF.

The rearrangement joins TRBV30 to TRBJ2-3; D gene ambiguous. The CDR3 is 15 residues long. V was shortened by 2 bases and J by 2 bases, with 14 bases between the two germline ends. Germline V gene data show CDR1 as GTSNPN and CDR2 as SVGIG (reference sequence). The CDR3 DNA follows: TGTGCCTGGAGTTCTCCCCCCCTCCCCACAGATACGCAGTATTTT. This translates into CAWSSPPLPTDTQYF.

The chain combines TRBV4-1 with TRBJ2-1; 8 nucleotides match TRBD2. The germline CDR1 and CDR2 sequences are MGHRA and YSYEKL. Unmatched junction bases numbered 6, after V lost 0 bases and J lost 2 bases. The CDR3 sequence is 17 residues long. CDR3 coding DNA: TGCGCCAGCAGCCAAGATCCCCCACTAGCGGCCTACAATGAGCAGTTCTTC. Protein product: CASSQDPPLAAYNEQFF.

The chain has TRBV5-1 and TRBJ1-2, with no clear D. This CDR3 has 15 residues. CDR1 and CDR2 (germline): SGHRS, YFSETQ. Deletions cut 0 bases from V and 6 bases from J, with 15 bases between. The CDR3 DNA reads as TGCGCCAGCAGCTTGGCGGCAGGAGGTTCGGATGGCTACACCTTC. Translating gives CASSLAAGGSDGYTF.

The chain links TRBV5-4 to TRBJ2-3, with D uncertain. This CDR3 has 13 residues. Germline assignment: CDR1 SGHNT and CDR2 YYREEE (reference sequence). V lost 0 bases and J lost 3, with 5 bases in between. CDR3: CASSLELTDTQYF. The CDR3 coding sequence is TGTGCCAGCAGCTTGGAACTTACAGATACGCAGTATTTT. The variable domain in full, with the rest retrieved from reference TRBV5-4 and TRBJ2-3, is ETGVTQSPTHLIKTRGQQVTLRCSSQSGHNTVSWYQQALGQGPQFIFQYYREEENGRGNFPPRFSGLQFPNYSSELNVNALELDDSALYLCASSLELTDTQYFGPGTRLTVL.

The chain has TRBV5-8 and TRBJ2-7, with unresolved D. The CDR3 is 15 amino acids. V dropped 4 bases and J dropped 2 bases, with 16 bases sitting between them. Per the germline V gene, CDR1 is SGHTS and CDR2 is YDEGEE. CDR3 nucleotides: TGTGCCAGCAGCCATGGTATGACTTACGCCTACGAGCAGTACTTC. It is translated as CASSHGMTYAYEQYF.

The CDR3 bases are TGTGCCAGCAGCCACGAGGGGGGCACTGAAGCTTTCTTT. Its protein product is CASSHEGGTEAFF. This chain joins TRBV7-6 and TRBJ1-1, with a tentative D call TRBD1 (6 bases). In germline, CDR1 is SGHVS, CDR2 FNYEAQ. The V gene lost 5 bases and the J gene lost 4 bases, with 11 bases spanning the gap. CDR3 length equals 13 residues.

The gene calls are TRBV28 and TRBJ1-1, with TRBD1 matching over 8 bases. J was trimmed by 11 bases and V by 5 bases; bases with no gene match: 7. Per the germline V gene, CDR1 is MDHEN and CDR2 is SYDVKM. This CDR3 spans 12 amino acids. CDR3 protein: CASSGSGGGAFF. The DNA of the CDR3 is TGTGCCAGCAGTGGGTCAGGGGGCGGGGCTTTCTTT.

This chain links TRBV18 with TRBJ2-2; D might be TRBD2 (5 bases). Trimming took off 3 bases at V and 1 base at J, with 9 bases between the two ends. CDR3 length equals 15 residues. In germline, CDR1 is KGHSH, CDR2 LQKENI. CDR3 nucleotide sequence: TGTGCCAGCTCACCGGACTTGATGAACACCGGGGAGCTGTTTTTT. Its protein is CASSPDLMNTGELFF.

The chain links TRBV2 to TRBJ2-6, with D possibly TRBD2 on 6 matching bases. The germline V gene has CDR1 SNHLY and CDR2 FYNNEI. This CDR3 spans 16 amino acids. The V end lost 1 base, the J end lost 4 bases, and 11 bases lay between the germline ends. This chain's CDR3 is CASSEDGGAGANVLTF. In nucleotides, the CDR3 is TGTGCCAGCAGTGAAGACGGGGGTGCAGGGGCCAACGTCCTGACTTTC.

The gene calls are TRBV9 and TRBJ1-4, with D unresolved. This CDR3 is built from 15 residues. Trimming took 4 bases from V and 7 from J, leaving 17 bases between them. Looked up from germline, CDR1 is SGDLS and CDR2 is YYNGEE. The CDR3, as DNA: TGTGCCAGCAGCCCATATCCGGTTACGGGTGAAAAACTGTTTTTT. Protein: CASSPYPVTGEKLFF.

The chain has TRBV28 and TRBJ2-5; 8 bases align to TRBD2. From germline, CDR1 is MDHEN and CDR2 SYDVKM. The CDR3 totals 15 residues. The V and J ends lost 4 bases and 1 base, in that order; junction bases with no gene match: 5. The CDR3: CASSSIAGSQETQYF. In nucleotides, the CDR3 is TGTGCCAGCAGTTCGATAGCGGGGAGCCAAGAGACCCAGTACTTC.

This clone was detected only a few times. The V and J genes are TRBV5-5 and TRBJ1-6, with D possibly matching TRBD1 (5 bases). Germline V CDR1 and CDR2: SGHKS, YYEKEE (reference sequence). V shed 2 bases and J shed 7 bases, with 7 bases lying between them. CDR3 size: 13 residues. The DNA of the CDR3 is TGTGCCAGCAGCTTCCCAGGGAATTCACCCCTCCACTTT. This gives the protein CASSFPGNSPLHF. Filled out from reference TRBV5-5 and TRBJ1-6, the complete variable domain reads DAGVTQSPTHLIKTRGQQVTLRCSPISGHKSVSWYQQVLGQGPQFIFQYYEKEERGRGNFPDRFSARQFPNYSSELNVNALLLGDSALYLCASSFPGNSPLHFGNGTRLTVT.